What follows are 24 T cell receptor beta chains derived from one specimen sequenced in a study of control samples from healthy donors and cancer patients (dated by TCRdb to about 2020). Library construction relied on the immunoSEQ multiplex PCR assay. TCRdb carries this immuneACCESS record with in-frame sequences only. Its versions omit some clonotypes, under half of them owing to an unresolved V gene in the studies checked, with the rest unexplained. The sample table shows over 10,000 clones, and approximately 77% are seen once. 7% to 10% of the sample comes from the top ten. Sequencing was carried out using formalin-fixed, paraffin-embedded tissue. These receptors all stem from a male donor with melanoma.

The chain has TRBV11-2 and TRBJ2-3; D tentatively reads TRBD1 or TRBD2 (5 bases each). There are 19 residues in the CDR3. CDR1 and CDR2 from the germline V gene are SGHAT and FQNNGV. Trimming removed 0 bases from V and 1 base from J, with 20 bases in between. The CDR3 nucleotides read TGTGCCAGCAGCTTAGATCGAATCGGGGCGGGCAAGGGCACAGATACGCAGTATTTT. Translation gives CASSLDRIGAGKGTDTQYF.

This clone was seen only a few times. The CDR3 region is CASSLAGYGYTF. The CDR3 DNA reads TGTGCCAGCAGCTTGGCAGGGTATGGCTACACCTTC. The chain combines TRBV5-5 with TRBJ1-2; a possible D gene is TRBD1 (5 bases). CDR1 is SGHKS and CDR2 is YYEKEE in the germline V gene (reference sequence). V was pared by 0 bases and J by 5 bases, with 5 bases between. This CDR3 comprises 12 residues.

V and J are TRBV19 and TRBJ2-6; 7 bases line up with TRBD1. The CDR3 runs 16 residues. Germline assignment: CDR1 LNHDA and CDR2 SQIVND (reference sequence). J lost 1 base, V lost 4 bases, and 4 bases had no gene match. The CDR3 region is CASSTQGESGANVLTF. DNA of the CDR3: TGTGCCAGTAGTACCCAGGGGGAATCTGGGGCCAACGTCCTGACTTTC.

The chain recombines TRBV2 with TRBJ1-4; D is undetermined. V lost 6 bases, J lost 7 bases, and 6 bases lay in between. CDR1 and CDR2 (germline): SNHLY, FYNNEI. The length of the CDR3 is 11 residues. CDR3 in DNA: TGTGCCAGCAGACTAGTTGAAAAACTGTTTTTT. Residues: CASRLVEKLFF.

The chain links TRBV5-5 to TRBJ2-7; D unresolved. The CDR3 has 12 residues. Germline values: CDR1 SGHKS, CDR2 YYEKEE (reference sequence). The V end was cut by 4 bases, the J end by 3 bases, with 8 bases between. The CDR3 sequence is CASSRVFYEQYF. The CDR3 DNA is TGTGCCAGCAGCCGTGTATTCTACGAGCAGTACTTC.

The chain couples TRBV27 to TRBJ2-2, with 15 bases aligning to TRBD2. Germline CDR1 MNHEY, CDR2 SMNVEV (reference sequence). This CDR3 region has 17 residues. V lost 5 bases, J lost 5 bases, and 6 bases stayed unmatched. Written as DNA, the CDR3 is TGTGCCAGCAGTGCACCGGGACTAGCGGGGGGAACCGGGGAGCTGTTTTTT. Translating gives CASSAPGLAGGTGELFF.

The V call is TRBV19, the J call TRBJ1-6; TRBD1 is a possible D gene (5 bases). Trimming pared 6 bases from V and 9 bases from J, leaving 18 bases between. The germline gives CDR1 LNHDA, CDR2 SQIVND (reference sequence). The CDR3 is 15 residues long. The CDR3 here is CASSLTGTDVSPLHF. The CDR3 coding sequence is TGTGCCAGTAGCCTAACCGGGACGGATGTTTCACCCCTCCACTTT.

This sequence joins TRBV6-5 and TRBJ1-5; no definite D call. The germline V gene has CDR1 MNHEY and CDR2 SVGAGI. Trimming removed 4 bases at V and 7 bases at J, with 11 bases between. CDR3 length equals 13 residues. CDR3 residues: CASSWTSAQPQHF. DNA for the CDR3: TGTGCCAGCAGTTGGACCTCAGCCCAGCCCCAGCATTTT.

The gene calls are TRBV5-6 and TRBJ2-5; the D gene could be TRBD1 or TRBD2 (5 bases each). CDR1 and CDR2 from the germline V gene are SGHDT and YYEEEE. The CDR3 has 15 amino acids. V lost 0 bases, J lost 1 base, and 10 bases lay in between. CDR3 protein: CASSLAGRGQETQYF. For the CDR3, the DNA is TGTGCCAGCAGCTTGGCAGGGAGAGGCCAAGAGACCCAGTACTTC. Full variable domain (rest looked up from reference TRBV5-6 and TRBJ2-5): DAGVTQSPTHLIKTRGQQVTLRCSPKSGHDTVSWYQQALGQGPQFIFQYYEEEERQRGNFPDRFSGHQFPNYSSELNVNALLLGDSALYLCASSLAGRGQETQYFGPGTRLLVL.

The chain couples TRBV10-2 to TRBJ2-5, with TRBD2 matching over 9 bases. CDR3 length equals 15 residues. Germline CDR1 reads WSHSY; CDR2 reads SAAADI. The V and J ends lost 6 bases and 5 bases, in that order; junction bases with no gene match: 10. In DNA form, the CDR3 reads TGCGCCAGCAGAGAGGGACTAGCCAGGCAGGAGACCCAGTACTTC. Encoded protein: CASREGLARQETQYF.

The chain uses TRBV5-6 and TRBJ1-3, with D hard to call. The germline V gene has CDR1 SGHDT and CDR2 YYEEEE. The CDR3 is made up of 15 amino acids. Between the trimmed V and J ends, which lost 4 bases and 0 bases, there was a span of 11 bases. The CDR3 DNA follows: TGTGCCAGCAGCATAGACAATCGCTCTGGAAACACCATATATTTT. Translation gives CASSIDNRSGNTIYF.

CDR3 sequence (DNA): TGTGCCAGCACCCTTACTAGCGGGGGTTCCTACGAGCAGTACTTC. Its protein is CASTLTSGGSYEQYF. This chain connects TRBV3-1 (or the pseudogene TRBV3-2) to TRBJ2-7; 11 bases align to TRBD2. The germline V gene encodes CDR1 LGHDT and CDR2 YNNKEL (reference sequence). CDR3 length: 15 residues. Germline trimming cut 7 bases from V and 1 base from J; bases unmatched to any gene: 6.

This clone was seen just once. Other nucleotide sequences from this sample produce the same CDR3. The CDR3 bases are TGTGCCAGCAGTTACGGGGATTATAGCAATCAGCCCCAGCATTTT. Encoded protein: CASSYGDYSNQPQHF. This chain connects TRBV6-2 or TRBV6-3 to TRBJ1-5; D ambiguous. Trimming cost V 2 bases and J 0 bases, with 8 bases left between them. From germline, CDR1 is MNHEY and CDR2 SVGEGT. The CDR3 has 15 residues.

The CDR3 sequence is CASSQRQGASRTQYF. The CDR3 nucleotides read TGTGCCAGCAGCCAGCGACAGGGGGCCTCTCGGACCCAGTACTTC. The chain has TRBV11-2 and TRBJ2-5, with 10 bases that match TRBD1. Germline CDR1 and CDR2: SGHAT and FQNNGV. The CDR3 is 15 amino acids. V trimming: 5 bases; J trimming: 7 bases; junction bases outside the gene matches: 10. The full variable domain, its missing parts supplied by reference TRBV11-2 and TRBJ2-5, is EAGVAQSPRYKIIEKRQSVAFWCNPISGHATLYWYQQILGQGPKLLIQFQNNGVVDDSQLPKDRFSAERLKGVDSTLKIQPAKLEDSAVYLCASSQRQGASRTQYFGPGTRLLVL.

The chain combines TRBV6-4 with TRBJ2-5; D is ambiguous. The CDR3 consists of 13 residues. The germline V gene encodes CDR1 MRHNA and CDR2 SNTAGT. With 7 bases removed from V and 2 bases from J, the gap between germline ends came to 11 bases. CDR3 in amino acids: CASMIGRQETQYF. CDR3 bases: TGTGCCAGCATGATCGGGCGGCAAGAGACCCAGTACTTC.

This chain joins TRBV3-1 (or the pseudogene TRBV3-2) and TRBJ1-1, with D perhaps TRBD1 (6 bases). CDR3 length equals 15 residues. Germline-derived CDR1 and CDR2 are LGHDT and YNNKEL (reference sequence). The V end was cut by 0 bases, the J end by 7 bases, with 15 bases between. CDR3 nucleotide sequence: TGTGCCAGCAGCCAAGATAACCGTAAGGGGGGTGAAGCTTTCTTT. Residues: CASSQDNRKGGEAFF.

V is TRBV19 and J is TRBJ1-1; the match to TRBD1 covers 12 bases. V shed 5 bases, J shed 2 bases, and the junction held 6 bases outside the gene matches. The CDR3 has 16 residues. Germline V CDR1 and CDR2: LNHDA, SQIVND (reference sequence). The CDR3 nucleotides are TGTGCCAGTAGTCCAGGGACAGGGGGCCAAAACACTGAAGCTTTCTTT. This encodes CASSPGTGGQNTEAFF.

This rearrangement joins TRBV2 to TRBJ1-2; 10 bases fit TRBD1. Trimming took 6 bases from V and 6 from J; bases not matched to a gene: 4. CDR1 and CDR2 (germline): SNHLY, FYNNEI. This CDR3 region has 13 residues. CDR3 sequence reads: CASRRDRGHGYTF. CDR3 bases: TGTGCCAGCAGACGAGACAGGGGGCATGGCTACACCTTC.

V is TRBV5-5 and J is TRBJ1-1; tentative D call: TRBD1 (5 bases). The CDR3 runs 13 residues. The germline V gene encodes CDR1 SGHKS and CDR2 YYEKEE (reference sequence). Trimming left V 4 bases short and J 1 base short, with 8 bases between. CDR3 sequence reads: CASSRQGNTEAFF. Here the CDR3 DNA reads TGTGCCAGCAGCCGGCAGGGGAACACTGAAGCTTTCTTT. Filled out from reference TRBV5-5 and TRBJ1-1, the complete variable domain reads DAGVTQSPTHLIKTRGQQVTLRCSPISGHKSVSWYQQVLGQGPQFIFQYYEKEERGRGNFPDRFSARQFPNYSSELNVNALLLGDSALYLCASSRQGNTEAFFGQGTRLTVV.

The chain joins TRBV7-2 to TRBJ1-6; D call uncertain. The CDR3 is made up of 14 amino acids. Trimming pared 6 bases from V and 8 bases from J, leaving 14 bases between. Germline V gene lookup returns CDR1 SGHTA and CDR2 FQGNSA. The CDR3, as DNA: TGTGCCAGCAGGGCCGGAGGCGATTATTCACCCCTCCACTTT. Translated: CASRAGGDYSPLHF.

This clone showed up just a few times. The rearrangement joins TRBV20-1 to TRBJ2-4, with a possible D match to TRBD1 (6 bases). Germline V lookup: CDR1 DFQATT, CDR2 SNEGSKA (reference sequence). This CDR3 has 14 amino acids. The V end lost 6 bases, the J end lost 3 bases, and 15 bases lay between the germline ends. The CDR3 is CSASRQENKNIQYF. The CDR3 nucleotides read TGCAGTGCCAGTCGACAGGAAAACAAAAACATTCAGTACTTC.

The chain couples TRBV7-9 to TRBJ2-5, with 7 bases fitting TRBD1. The CDR3 totals 13 residues. Germline CDR1 and CDR2: SEHNR and FQNEAQ (reference sequence). V dropped 11 bases and J dropped 0; count of bases not matched to a gene: 6. The CDR3 loop is CAGGQKYQETQYF. The CDR3 coding sequence is TGTGCCGGGGGACAGAAGTACCAAGAGACCCAGTACTTC. The full variable domain, rest sourced from reference TRBV7-9 and TRBJ2-5, is DTGVSQNPRHKITKRGQNVTFRCDPISEHNRLYWYRQTLGQGPEFLTYFQNEAQLEKSRLLSDRFSAERPKGSFSTLEIQRTEQGDSAMYLCAGGQKYQETQYFGPGTRLLVL.

The chain employs TRBV6-2 or TRBV6-3 and TRBJ1-5; D is unclear. Germline CDR1 is MNHEY and CDR2 is SVGEGT. The CDR3 has 16 amino acids. V lost 1 base, J lost 3 bases, and 13 bases lay in between. For the CDR3, the DNA is TGTGCCAGCAGTTACTTGGGGAGGATCCCCAATCAGCCCCAGCATTTT. It yields the protein CASSYLGRIPNQPQHF.

The V and J genes are TRBV11-1 and TRBJ2-4; TRBD2 is a possible D gene (7 bases). Per germline, CDR1 SGHAT and CDR2 FQDESV (reference sequence). This CDR3 contains 15 residues. Between the trimmed V and J ends, which lost 4 bases and 8 bases, there was a span of 18 bases. CDR3 in DNA: TGTGCCAGCAGCTCAAGAACGGGGGGCTTCGACATTCAGTACTTC. Residues: CASSSRTGGFDIQYF.